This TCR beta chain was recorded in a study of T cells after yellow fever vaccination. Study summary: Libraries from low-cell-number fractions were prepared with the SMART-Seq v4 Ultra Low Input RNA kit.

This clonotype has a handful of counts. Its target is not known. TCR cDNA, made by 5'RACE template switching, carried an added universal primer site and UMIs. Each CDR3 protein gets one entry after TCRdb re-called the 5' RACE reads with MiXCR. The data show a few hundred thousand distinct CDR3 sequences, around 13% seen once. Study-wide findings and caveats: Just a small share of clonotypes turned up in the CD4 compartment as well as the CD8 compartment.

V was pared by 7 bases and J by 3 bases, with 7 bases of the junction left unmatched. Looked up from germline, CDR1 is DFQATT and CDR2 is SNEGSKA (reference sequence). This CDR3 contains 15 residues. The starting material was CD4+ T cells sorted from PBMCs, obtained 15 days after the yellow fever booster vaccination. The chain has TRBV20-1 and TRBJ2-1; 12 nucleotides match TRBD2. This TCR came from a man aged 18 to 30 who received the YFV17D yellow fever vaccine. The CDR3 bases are TGCAGTGTTACAGGACTAGCGGGAATCTACAATGAGCAGTTCTTC. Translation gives CSVTGLAGIYNEQFF.